This T cell receptor (beta chain) was documented in a study of blood T cell repertoires in COVID-19. In the study overall: Researchers got acute and convalescent COVID-19 samples from the United States, Italy and Spain.

The V and J ends lost 2 bases and 0 bases, in that order; junction bases with no gene match: 6. Germline lookup yields CDR1 ENHRY and CDR2 SYGVKD. This CDR3 region has 16 residues. Original processing methods: By means of reference gene primer amplification, nucleated cell counts were estimated. Some clones are missing from TCRdb's copy, which holds only in-frame ones; the method was immunoSEQ multiplex PCR. The D gene and trimming were derived from the DNA, and the V and J assignments and clone size from that table. The table has a few hundred thousand clones, around four fifths seen once; the top ten hold approximately 4.1%.

The rearrangement links TRBV10-3 to TRBJ1-1, with 7 bases aligning to TRBD1. The sequence was obtained from a woman aged 45 to 65 with active or convalescent COVID-19. Material: peripheral blood. CDR3 nucleotide sequence: TGTGCCATCAGTGAGATTCGGCAGGGGGTGAACACTGAAGCTTTCTTT. Amino acids: CAISEIRQGVNTEAFF.